The rows below give T cell receptor beta chains drawn from one sample of a study of blood T cell repertoires in COVID-19. Method: immunoSEQ multiplex PCR; TCRdb's copy keeps in-frame clones and lacks some. The sample contains 150,000 to 200,000 clones, under 80% of which appear only once. The sequencing input was peripheral blood. The receptors here all came from a woman older than 75 with acute or convalescent COVID-19. Each CDR3 is given with its conserved first and last residue. Fields, in order: J gene, clone size, V gene, D gene, CDR3 DNA, CDR3 protein. D genes are given only for firm matches. Size is stated for part of the rows, as once, few or many counts, or as a class when the clone is expanded.

>TRBJ2-7|.|TRBV7-4|.
TGTGCCAGCAGCTTAGCGCGGCAGTCCCAAGGCGAGCAGTACTTC
CASSLARQSQGEQYF
>TRBJ2-3|.|TRBV5-4|TRBD2
TGTGCCAGCAGCTCCGGACTAGCGGGCTTCACAGATACGCAGTATTTT
CASSSGLAGFTDTQYF
>TRBJ2-5|.|TRBV9|.
TGTGCCAGCAGCGTTGGAGCCCTCCAGGGCCAAGAGACCCAGTACTTC
CASSVGALQGQETQYF
>TRBJ2-7|.|TRBV28|TRBD1
TGTGCCAGCAGCTACGGGACAGAAACCTACGAGCAGTACTTC
CASSYGTETYEQYF
>TRBJ2-3|.|TRBV6-1|.
TGTGCCAGCAGTGACGCTAGCCCCCCAGATACGCAGTATTTT
CASSDASPPDTQYF
>TRBJ2-2|.|TRBV18|.
TGTGCCAGCTCACCCGCAAACGCAGGGGAGACCGGGGAGCTGTTTTTT
CASSPANAGETGELFF
>TRBJ2-7|.|TRBV5-1|.
TGCGCCAGCAGCTTGTCCGCCTACGAGCAGTACTTC
CASSLSAYEQYF
>TRBJ2-3|.|TRBV19|TRBD2
TGTGCCAGTAGTTCGGGCGGGAGCTGGACAGATACGCAGTATTTT
CASSSGGSWTDTQYF
>TRBJ2-1|.|TRBV27|.
TGTGCCAGCAGTTTGTCCTGGAGGGCCGACAATGAGCAGTTCTTC
CASSLSWRADNEQFF
>TRBJ1-1|once|TRBV19|.
TGTGCCAGTACGTATGGGGCAGGGGTGAACACTGAAGCTTTCTTT
CASTYGAGVNTEAFF
>TRBJ1-5|.|TRBV11-2|.
TGTGCCAGCAGCAAAGAAGGGGATCAGCCCCAGCATTTT
CASSKEGDQPQHF
>TRBJ2-1|.|TRBV7-2|TRBD1
TGTGCCAGCAGCCCAATACAGGGGGCTGAGCAGTTCTTC
CASSPIQGAEQFF
>TRBJ2-5|.|TRBV19|.
TGTGCCAGTAGTAGGGCAGCGGCCGAAGAGACCCAGTACTTC
CASSRAAAEETQYF
>TRBJ2-1|.|TRBV27|.
TGTGCCAGCAGCCCGACGGGGGTGTACAATGAGCAGTTCTTC
CASSPTGVYNEQFF
>TRBJ1-2|.|TRBV14|.
TGTGCCAGCAAAAGGGGGGGGCAATCTGGTGGCTACACCTTC
CASKRGGQSGGYTF
>TRBJ1-2|.|TRBV10-1|.
TGCGCCAGCAGTGAGACGGGACTCACCGGCTACACCTTC
CASSETGLTGYTF
>TRBJ1-5|.|TRBV28|TRBD1
TGTGCCAGCAGACCAGACAGGGCTCAGCCCCAGCATTTT
CASRPDRAQPQHF
>TRBJ2-3|.|TRBV2|.
TGTGCCAGCAGTGAGCGGGAATACACAGATACGCAGTATTTT
CASSEREYTDTQYF
>TRBJ2-1|.|TRBV29-1|.
TGCAGCGTTCTCGGACAGATTCCATCCTACAATGAGCAGTTCTTC
CSVLGQIPSYNEQFF
>TRBJ2-3|.|TRBV27|TRBD2
TGTGCCAGCTCTAAGCTAAGAGATTTAGCGGGAGGGCCAGATACGCAGTATTTT
CASSKLRDLAGGPDTQYF
>TRBJ2-1|.|TRBV30|TRBD2
TGTGCCTGGGACTTCGGACTAGCAGTCAGTGAGCAGTTCTTC
CAWDFGLAVSEQFF
>TRBJ2-3|.|TRBV5-1|TRBD2
TGCGCCAGCAGGGACGGACTAGCGGTTAGCACAGATACGCAGTATTTT
CASRDGLAVSTDTQYF
>TRBJ2-1|.|TRBV10-3|TRBD2
TGTGCCATCAGGGAAACTAGCGGGAGGGCTGGGTCCTACAATGAGCAGTTCTTC
CAIRETSGRAGSYNEQFF
>TRBJ2-1|.|TRBV5-1|.
TGCGCCAGCAGCTTGAGTGAGGGCTCCTACAATGAGCAGTTCTTC
CASSLSEGSYNEQFF
>TRBJ1-4|.|TRBV18|TRBD1
TGTGCCAGCTCCCGCGACAGGGGTGCTAATGAAAAACTGTTTTTT
CASSRDRGANEKLFF
>TRBJ1-2|.|TRBV27|TRBD1
TGTGCCAGCAGTCCTCTTTCCGGGACAGGAGTCTATGGCTACACCTTC
CASSPLSGTGVYGYTF
>TRBJ2-7|.|TRBV19|TRBD1
TGTGCCAGTAGTACCCGACAGGGGAACTACGAGCAGTACTTC
CASSTRQGNYEQYF
>TRBJ2-7|.|TRBV29-1|TRBD2
TGCAGCGTCGGCGGCGGGAGATTAGAGCAGTACTTC
CSVGGGRLEQYF
>TRBJ2-3|.|TRBV19|TRBD1
TGTGCCAGTAACTCCGGGACAGGGGGCTTCGCAGATACGCAGTATTTT
CASNSGTGGFADTQYF
>TRBJ1-2|few|TRBV21-1|.
TGTGCCAGCAGCAAAGTTGCGGGGTGGGTTAACTATGGCTACACCTTC
CASSKVAGWVNYGYTF
>TRBJ2-1|.|TRBV9|TRBD1
TGTGCCAGCAGCCCCGTCGTAGGACAGGGACCCAATGAGCAGTTCTTC
CASSPVVGQGPNEQFF
>TRBJ1-3|.|TRBV24-1|TRBD1
TGTGCCACCAGTGACTCCAAGGGGGCGGGAAACACCATATATTTT
CATSDSKGAGNTIYF
>TRBJ1-2|few|TRBV19|TRBD1
TGTGCCAGTAGTGGCCCGGGACAGGGGGCTCTCTATGTTGTCTACACCTTC
CASSGPGQGALYVVYTF
>TRBJ2-7|few|TRBV2|TRBD1
TGTGCCATCCTTATTCCGGGACAGGAGACCTACGAGCAGTACTTC
CAILIPGQETYEQYF
>TRBJ2-3|once|TRBV18|TRBD1
TGTGCCAGCTCACCACCACAGGGGGTAGATACGCAGTATTTT
CASSPPQGVDTQYF
>TRBJ2-3|.|TRBV19|.
TGTGCCAGTAGTATCTCTCTAGCAGCTGCAGATACGCAGTATTTT
CASSISLAAADTQYF
>TRBJ2-1|.|TRBV28|.
TGTGCCAGCAGTACCGGGATTTTCGGAAGGAGCTCCTACAATGAGCAGTTCTTC
CASSTGIFGRSSYNEQFF
>TRBJ1-1|.|TRBV7-9|.
TGTGCCAGCAGCTTACCGGGTTTGATCACTGAAGCTTTCTTT
CASSLPGLITEAFF
>TRBJ1-2|.|TRBV21-1|.
TGTGCCAGCAGCAAAGATACGGGGGGCTACACCTTC
CASSKDTGGYTF
>TRBJ2-3|.|TRBV30|TRBD2
TGTGCCTGGAGTTTAGGGACTAGCGGGGACGATACGCAGTATTTT
CAWSLGTSGDDTQYF
>TRBJ2-7|.|TRBV19|.
TGTGCCAGTAGTCTCTTAGCGGACTCCTACGAGCAGTACTTC
CASSLLADSYEQYF
>TRBJ2-3|.|TRBV9|.
TGTGCCAGCAGCGTAGGCGTGACAGCGACCACAGATACGCAGTATTTT
CASSVGVTATTDTQYF
>TRBJ2-1|once|TRBV3-1/TRBV3-2|TRBD2
TGTGCCAGCAGCCCACCGGGTAGCGGGAGATTCAATGAGCAGTTCTTC
CASSPPGSGRFNEQFF
>TRBJ2-1|.|TRBV5-1|TRBD2
TGCGCCAGCAGCACCGTAGCGGGAGCATACAATGAGCAGTTCTTC
CASSTVAGAYNEQFF
>TRBJ2-2|.|TRBV2|TRBD1
TGTGCCAGCAAGGGTAGGACAGGGATAAACACCGGGGAGCTGTTTTTT
CASKGRTGINTGELFF
>TRBJ2-7|.|TRBV4-2|TRBD2
TGTGCCAGCAGCCAAGACCAGCGGGAGTCGGAGAACGAGCAGTACTTC
CASSQDQRESENEQYF
>TRBJ2-2|.|TRBV7-2|TRBD2
TGTGCCAGCAGCCTATTCGGGAGGACGAACACCGGGGAGCTGTTTTTT
CASSLFGRTNTGELFF
>TRBJ2-3|.|TRBV19|TRBD2
TGTGCCAGTAGTATCCTCCCAGCGGGAGATACAGATACGCAGTATTTT
CASSILPAGDTDTQYF
>TRBJ2-7|few|TRBV28|.
TGTGCCAGCAGTGCCCCCGGGACGGGGGACTACGAGCAGTACTTC
CASSAPGTGDYEQYF
>TRBJ2-7|.|TRBV5-6|.
TGTGCCAGCAGCGCGGACACGAACTACGAGCAGTACTTC
CASSADTNYEQYF